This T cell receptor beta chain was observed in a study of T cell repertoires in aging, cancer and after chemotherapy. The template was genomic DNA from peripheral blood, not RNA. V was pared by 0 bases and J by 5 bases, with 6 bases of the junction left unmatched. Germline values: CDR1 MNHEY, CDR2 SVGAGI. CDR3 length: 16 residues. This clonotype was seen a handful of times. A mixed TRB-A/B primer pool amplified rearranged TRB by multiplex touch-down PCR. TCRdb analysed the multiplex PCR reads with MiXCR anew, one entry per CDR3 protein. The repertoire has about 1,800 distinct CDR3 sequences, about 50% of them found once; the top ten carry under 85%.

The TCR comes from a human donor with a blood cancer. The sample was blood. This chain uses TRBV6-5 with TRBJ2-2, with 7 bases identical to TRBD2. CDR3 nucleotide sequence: TGTGCCAGCAGTTACTCACCGGGAGGACGAACCGGGGAGCTGTTTTTT. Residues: CASSYSPGGRTGELFF.